This is a list of T cell receptor beta chains from one sample in a study of control samples from healthy donors and cancer patients. Clones were sequenced by immunoSEQ multiplex PCR, and TCRdb holds only the in-frame ones, with some missing. Seen here are some 120,000 clones, around 87% observed once, and the top ten hold 2.9%. The sequencing sample was made of blood. Receptors were obtained from a man between 60 and 75 years old in good health. CDR3s include the opening cysteine and the closing phenylalanine or tryptophan. The order of the fields is clone size, V gene, D gene, J gene, CDR3 DNA, CDR3 protein. A D gene is named only where the DNA matches it firmly. Part of the rows lack a size; the others show once, few, many or a class for expanded clones.

-	TRBV10-3	-	TRBJ2-1	TGTGCCATCAGTGAGTCAGGACTTGACCTCAATGAGCAGTTCTTC	CAISESGLDLNEQFF
-	TRBV5-4	-	TRBJ2-7	TGTGCCAGCAGGGACGGTGCCTACGAGCAGTACTTC	CASRDGAYEQYF
-	TRBV19	-	TRBJ2-3	TGTGCCAGTAGTACAGACCGTACAGATACGCAGTATTTT	CASSTDRTDTQYF
-	TRBV18	-	TRBJ1-4	TGTGCCAGCTCCCCAGGGGCAACTAATGAAAAACTGTTTTTT	CASSPGATNEKLFF
few	TRBV5-1	TRBD1	TRBJ2-7	TGCGCCAGCAGCTTGGATAACCAGGGGGCAGCCTACGAGCAGTACTTC	CASSLDNQGAAYEQYF
-	TRBV6-5	TRBD1	TRBJ2-1	TGTGCCAGCAGTTACTCGACGACAGGGGGTAATGAGCAGTTCTTC	CASSYSTTGGNEQFF
-	TRBV5-5	-	TRBJ1-2	TGTGCCAGCAGCTTGGATTTTACAGACGATCCCTATGGCTACACCTTC	CASSLDFTDDPYGYTF
-	TRBV28	-	TRBJ1-2	TGTGCCAGCAGTGCAGGGTCAGTCAACTATGGCTACACCTTC	CASSAGSVNYGYTF
-	TRBV24-1	-	TRBJ2-2	TGTGCCACCAGTGACCCCTACACCGGGGAGCTGTTTTTT	CATSDPYTGELFF
-	TRBV7-3	TRBD1	TRBJ2-7	TGTGCCAGCAGCTCCTCAGGGGGCGAGCAGTACTTC	CASSSSGGEQYF
-	TRBV6-5	-	TRBJ1-2	TGTGCCAGCACCTACGGGGGGCAGGGCTATGGCTACACCTTC	CASTYGGQGYGYTF
-	TRBV28	-	TRBJ2-3	TGTGCCAGCAGTTCCGCCCACACGCAGTATTTT	CASSSAHTQYF
-	TRBV6-5	-	TRBJ2-3	TGTGCCAGCAGTCACGACCCGGATACGCAGTATTTT	CASSHDPDTQYF
-	TRBV7-2	-	TRBJ1-4	TGTGCCAGCAGCGCTAGACAGAGAAATGAAAAACTGTTTTTT	CASSARQRNEKLFF
-	TRBV5-1	-	TRBJ1-5	TGCGCCAGCAGTCTGACTCCGGGGAGGGATCAGCCCCAGCATTTT	CASSLTPGRDQPQHF
few	TRBV6-2/TRBV6-3	-	TRBJ1-6	TGTGCCAGCAGTTCATCCATGCAAGGGAAATCACCCCTCCACTTT	CASSSSMQGKSPLHF
-	TRBV29-1	-	TRBJ1-2	TGCAGCGTTGAACCTGGACACTCCGGACTAAACTATGGCTACACCTTC	CSVEPGHSGLNYGYTF
once	TRBV7-3	TRBD2	TRBJ2-2	TGTGCCAGCAGCCCCGGGACTACCCCTGCGAGTGGGGAGCTGTTTTTT	CASSPGTTPASGELFF
-	TRBV6-5	-	TRBJ1-6	TGTGCCAGCAGTTCAGGGGAGTCGGAGCGGTCACCCCTCCACTTT	CASSSGESERSPLHF
-	TRBV2	-	TRBJ1-3	TGTGCCACTCGAGGGGTTGGAAACACCATATATTTT	CATRGVGNTIYF
-	TRBV7-3	-	TRBJ1-1	TGTGCCAGCAGCTTAATGCAGAACACTGAAGCTTTCTTT	CASSLMQNTEAFF
-	TRBV6-4	-	TRBJ1-1	TGTGCCAGCACCAATCAGGCAGCTGAAGCTTTCTTT	CASTNQAAEAFF
few	TRBV28	-	TRBJ1-4	TGTGCCAGCAGTTTCAGCCAAGGCAGGAGTCGTAGTGAAAAACTGTTTTTT	CASSFSQGRSRSEKLFF